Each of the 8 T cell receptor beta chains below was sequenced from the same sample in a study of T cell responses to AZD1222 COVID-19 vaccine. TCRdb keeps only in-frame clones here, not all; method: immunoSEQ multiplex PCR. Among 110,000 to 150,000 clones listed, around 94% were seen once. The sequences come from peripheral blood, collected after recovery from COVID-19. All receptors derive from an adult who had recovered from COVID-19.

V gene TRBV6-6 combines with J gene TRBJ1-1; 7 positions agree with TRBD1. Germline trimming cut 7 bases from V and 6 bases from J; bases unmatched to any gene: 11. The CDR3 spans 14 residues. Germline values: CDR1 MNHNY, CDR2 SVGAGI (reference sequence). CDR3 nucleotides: TGTGCCAGCACCCCACCGGGACAGTCCTCTGAAGCTTTCTTT. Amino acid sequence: CASTPPGQSSEAFF.

CDR3 DNA: TGCGCCAGCAGTCAGGGCGCTACAACTAATGAAAAACTGTTTTTT. Its protein product is CASSQGATTNEKLFF. This sequence joins TRBV10-1 and TRBJ1-4; D possibly corresponds to TRBD1 (5 bases). In germline, CDR1 is WNHNN, CDR2 SYGVQD (reference sequence). Trimming removed 5 bases at V and 0 bases at J, with 10 bases between. This CDR3 has 15 amino acids.

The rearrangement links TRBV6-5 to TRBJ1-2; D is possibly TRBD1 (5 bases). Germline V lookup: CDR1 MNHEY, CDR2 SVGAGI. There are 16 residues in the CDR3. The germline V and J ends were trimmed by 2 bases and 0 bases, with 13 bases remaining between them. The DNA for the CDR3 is TGTGCCAGCAGTTACGGATCGGGGCAGGCTAACTATGGCTACACCTTC. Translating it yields CASSYGSGQANYGYTF.

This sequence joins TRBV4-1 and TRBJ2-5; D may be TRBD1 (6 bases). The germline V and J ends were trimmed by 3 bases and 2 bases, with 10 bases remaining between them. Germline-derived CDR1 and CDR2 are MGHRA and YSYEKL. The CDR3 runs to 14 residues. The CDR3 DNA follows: TGCGCCAGCAGCCACGCTAGGGGGCAAGAGACCCAGTACTTC. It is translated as CASSHARGQETQYF.

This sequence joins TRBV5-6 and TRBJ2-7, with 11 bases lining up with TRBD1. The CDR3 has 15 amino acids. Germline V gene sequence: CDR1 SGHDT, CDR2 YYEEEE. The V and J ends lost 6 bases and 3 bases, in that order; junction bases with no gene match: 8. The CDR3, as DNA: TGTGCCAGCACCTCTAGCGGGACAGGGGGCTACGAGCAGTACTTC. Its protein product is CASTSSGTGGYEQYF.

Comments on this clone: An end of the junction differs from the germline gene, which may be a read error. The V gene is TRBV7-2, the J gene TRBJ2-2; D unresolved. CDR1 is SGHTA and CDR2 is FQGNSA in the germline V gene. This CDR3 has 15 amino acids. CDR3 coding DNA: TGTGCCAGCAGCTTTGGGTTGGGGAACCCCGGGGAGCTGTTTTTT. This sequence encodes CASSFGLGNPGELFF.

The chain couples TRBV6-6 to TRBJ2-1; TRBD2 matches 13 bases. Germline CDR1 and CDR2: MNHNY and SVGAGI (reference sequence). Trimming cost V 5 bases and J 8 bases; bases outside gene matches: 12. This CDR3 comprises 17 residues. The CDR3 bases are TGTGCCAGCAGTCCTAGGACTAGCGGGAGCGGGAGGGATGAGCAGTTCTTC. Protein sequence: CASSPRTSGSGRDEQFF.

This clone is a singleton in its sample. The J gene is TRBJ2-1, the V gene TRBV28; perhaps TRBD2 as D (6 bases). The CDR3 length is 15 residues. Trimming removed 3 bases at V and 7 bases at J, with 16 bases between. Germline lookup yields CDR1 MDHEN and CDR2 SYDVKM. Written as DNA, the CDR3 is TGTGCCAGCAGTTTGGCGGGACCCCGGGTGAATGAGCAGTTCTTC. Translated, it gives CASSLAGPRVNEQFF.